Each of the 6 T cell receptor beta chains below was sequenced from the same sample in a study of cytomegalovirus exposure and HLA in healthy donors. Primers: 60 Vbeta forward and 13 Jbeta reverse. Repertoires were generated with immunoSEQ multiplex PCR, while TCRdb's copy carries only in-frame clones and drops some. The sample holds some 200,000 clones, around 85% seen once. Sequenced sample: PBMCs. The receptors here all came from a middle-aged man in good health and CMV-seronegative.

The chain links TRBV28 to TRBJ2-3; D unclear. CDR3 size: 13 residues. Germline CDR1 reads MDHEN; CDR2 reads SYDVKM. V was clipped by 3 bases and J by 2 bases, with 6 bases between them. CDR3 sequence reads: CASSLIYTDTQYF. As DNA, the CDR3 is TGTGCCAGCAGTTTGATCTACACAGATACGCAGTATTTT.

The chain recombines TRBV5-1 with TRBJ1-4; 10 positions match TRBD1. From germline, CDR1 is SGHRS and CDR2 YFSETQ. After removal of 4 bases from V and 8 bases from J, the junction contained 8 bases not matched to a gene. The CDR3 loop spans 15 amino acids. The CDR3 loop is CASSARTGGAEKLFF. CDR3 DNA: TGCGCCAGCAGCGCGAGGACAGGGGGAGCCGAAAAACTGTTTTTT.

This chain joins TRBV27 and TRBJ2-5; D is possibly TRBD1 (7 bases). Per germline, CDR1 MNHEY and CDR2 SMNVEV (reference sequence). V shed 5 bases and J shed 2 bases, with 24 bases lying between them. This CDR3 has 18 amino acids. The CDR3 protein is CASSPYPPWTGGQETQYF. CDR3 DNA: TGTGCCAGCAGTCCCTACCCCCCTTGGACAGGAGGGCAAGAGACCCAGTACTTC.

This clone turned up a few times. J is TRBJ1-5 and V is TRBV6-1; perhaps TRBD1 as D (5 bases). CDR1 MNHNS and CDR2 SASEGT come from the germline V gene. Trimming cost V 4 bases and J 4 bases, with 14 bases left between them. This CDR3 is built from 15 residues. The CDR3 nucleotides are TGTGCCAGCAGTGGGGGGAGGGGCGGGAATCAGCCCCAGCATTTT. Its protein is CASSGGRGGNQPQHF.

V and J are TRBV27 and TRBJ1-6; a possible D gene is TRBD1 (6 bases). The length of the CDR3 is 16 residues. Trimming removed 4 bases from V and 10 bases from J, with 20 bases in between. Germline V gene sequence: CDR1 MNHEY, CDR2 SMNVEV (reference sequence). In nucleotides, the CDR3 is TGTGCCAGCAGTTCCATAGACAGGCGCGGGGGATCACCCCTCCACTTT. Translation gives CASSSIDRRGGSPLHF.

The V call is TRBV5-1, the J call TRBJ2-7; D possibly corresponds to TRBD1 (6 bases). The CDR3 has 16 amino acids. CDR1 and CDR2 (germline): SGHRS, YFSETQ. V lost 0 bases to trimming and J lost 3 bases, with 16 bases between them. In DNA, the CDR3 is TGCGCCAGCAGCTTGGCCATAAGCTCCAGGGGCTACGAGCAGTACTTC. It translates to CASSLAISSRGYEQYF. Full variable domain (outside the CDR3, taken from reference TRBV5-1 and TRBJ2-7): KAGVTQTPRYLIKTRGQQVTLSCSPISGHRSVSWYQQTPGQGLQFLFEYFSETQRNKGNFPGRFSGRQFSNSRSEMNVSTLELGDSALYLCASSLAISSRGYEQYFGPGTRLTVT.